These 5 T cell receptor beta chains came from one sample sequenced in a study of blood T cell repertoires in COVID-19. The repertoire was sequenced with immunoSEQ multiplex PCR; TCRdb's copy has only in-frame clones and lacks some. The sample contains about 47,000 clones, approximately 78% of which appear only once. The sequenced sample consisted of peripheral blood. These receptor sequences come from a human donor with acute or convalescent COVID-19. The donor label of this sample is uncertain.

The rearrangement joins TRBV6-2 or TRBV6-3 to TRBJ1-1, with D tentatively TRBD1 (6 bases). V was trimmed by 3 bases and J by 4 bases, leaving 12 bases between them. Per germline, CDR1 MNHEY and CDR2 SVGEGT. The CDR3 has 14 residues. CDR3 amino acids: CASSYSQGSTEAFF. CDR3 nucleotides: TGTGCCAGCAGTTATAGTCAGGGGTCCACTGAAGCTTTCTTT.

The chain couples TRBV6-2 or TRBV6-3 to TRBJ1-5; D is unresolved. Between the trimmed V and J ends, which lost 4 bases and 0 bases, there was a span of 13 bases. Germline V gene lookup returns CDR1 MNHEY and CDR2 SVGEGT. The CDR3 runs 16 residues. CDR3: CASSSWEAVSNQPQHF. The CDR3 DNA sequence: TGTGCCAGCAGTTCCTGGGAGGCCGTTAGCAATCAGCCCCAGCATTTT.

This clone was seen only once. The J gene is TRBJ2-1, the V gene TRBV5-1; TRBD2 matches at 11 bases. CDR1 SGHRS and CDR2 YFSETQ come from the germline V gene. CDR3 length: 17 residues. With V trimmed by 2 bases and J by 4 bases, 8 bases remained unmatched. The DNA for the CDR3 is TGCGCCAGCAGCTTCTCAGCCGGGACTAGCGGATACAATGAGCAGTTCTTC. This sequence encodes CASSFSAGTSGYNEQFF.

V and J are TRBV28 and TRBJ2-5; 9 bases map to TRBD1. Looked up from germline, CDR1 is MDHEN and CDR2 is SYDVKM. The CDR3 has 16 amino acids. The V and J ends lost 4 bases and 4 bases, in that order; junction bases with no gene match: 10. The DNA of the CDR3 is TGTGCCAGCAGTTCCACGGGACAGGGCTTTTCAGAGACCCAGTACTTC. Residues: CASSSTGQGFSETQYF.

The chain combines TRBV7-7 with TRBJ2-5, with D perhaps TRBD1 (5 bases). V was shortened by 3 bases and J by 5 bases, with 16 bases between the two germline ends. Germline CDR1 SSHAT, CDR2 FNYEAQ (reference sequence). The CDR3 spans 15 residues. DNA for the CDR3: TGTGCCAGCAGCTTCTCCTCAGGGCTTTCGGAGACCCAGTACTTC. Translated, it gives CASSFSSGLSETQYF. The full variable domain, with the rest looked up from reference TRBV7-7 and TRBJ2-5, is GAGVSQSPRYKVTKRGQDVTLRCDPISSHATLYWYQQALGQGPEFLTYFNYEAQPDKSGLPSDRFSAERPEGSISTLTIQRTEQRDSAMYRCASSFSSGLSETQYFGPGTRLLVL.